These T cell receptor beta chains were read from a single sample in a study of cytomegalovirus exposure and HLA in healthy donors. TCRdb keeps only in-frame clones here, not all; method: immunoSEQ multiplex PCR. The sample consists of 150,000 to 200,000 clones, 82% of them appearing once. Sequencing was carried out using PBMCs. All receptors come from a girl under 10 years old in good health and CMV-seropositive. The CDR3 runs from the conserved cysteine through the conserved F or W. The order of the fields is J gene, clone size, V gene, D gene, CDR3 protein, CDR3 DNA. A D gene is named only where the DNA matches it firmly. Only part of the rows carry a size: once, few, many, or a class if the clone is expanded.

>TRBJ2-2|-|TRBV6-5|-
CASRTQDTGELFF
TGTGCCAGCAGGACCCAGGACACCGGGGAGCTGTTTTTT
>TRBJ1-5|-|TRBV19|-
CASSIGAGTSNQPQHF
TGTGCCAGTAGTATAGGGGCGGGGACTAGCAATCAGCCCCAGCATTTT
>TRBJ2-1|-|TRBV28|TRBD2
CASSPTTSGRVSYNEQFF
TGTGCCAGCAGCCCCACAACTAGCGGGAGGGTGTCCTACAATGAGCAGTTCTTC
>TRBJ2-5|-|TRBV7-9|TRBD2
CASSSGTIIETQYF
TGTGCCAGCAGCTCCGGGACTATTATAGAGACCCAGTACTTC
>TRBJ1-4|-|TRBV29-1|TRBD1
CSALQGGEKLFF
TGCAGCGCCCTCCAGGGGGGTGAAAAACTGTTTTTT
>TRBJ2-2|-|TRBV14|-
CASSPLGNTGELFF
TGTGCCAGCAGCCCGCTTGGCAACACCGGGGAGCTGTTTTTT
>TRBJ1-5|-|TRBV20-1|-
CSARANQPQHF
TGCAGTGCTAGGGCCAATCAGCCCCAGCATTTT
>TRBJ2-5|-|TRBV5-1|-
CASSLAGLQETQYF
TGCGCCAGCAGCTTGGCCGGACTACAAGAGACCCAGTACTTC
>TRBJ2-1|few|TRBV6-4|TRBD2
CASSETSGSGDEQFF
TGTGCCAGCAGTGAGACTAGCGGGAGCGGTGATGAGCAGTTCTTC
>TRBJ2-7|-|TRBV6-5|-
CASRRGTEGIYEQYF
TGTGCCAGCAGACGCGGCACCGAGGGAATCTACGAGCAGTACTTC
>TRBJ2-1|-|TRBV7-3|-
CASSFGGGNEQFF
TGTGCCAGCAGCTTTGGCGGTGGGAATGAGCAGTTCTTC
>TRBJ1-5|-|TRBV28|TRBD1
CASSRDRGNQPQHF
TGTGCCAGCAGTCGGGACAGGGGAAATCAGCCCCAGCATTTT
>TRBJ1-2|-|TRBV6-5|-
CASMEGPSGGYGYTF
TGTGCCAGCATGGAAGGTCCCAGCGGCGGCTATGGCTACACCTTC
>TRBJ2-7|-|TRBV6-5|TRBD1
CASSYFRDRVHEQYF
TGTGCCAGCAGTTACTTCCGGGACAGGGTTCACGAGCAGTACTTC
>TRBJ2-7|-|TRBV4-1|-
CASSRTGVSHEQYF
TGCGCCAGCAGCCGCACGGGAGTCAGCCACGAGCAGTACTTC
>TRBJ2-1|-|TRBV7-2|-
CASSLRENRAVGNEQFF
TGTGCCAGCAGCTTAAGGGAGAATAGGGCGGTGGGTAATGAGCAGTTCTTC
>TRBJ2-3|-|TRBV28|-
CASLALRPDTQYF
TGTGCCAGCTTGGCCCTGAGGCCAGATACGCAGTATTTT
>TRBJ2-3|-|TRBV4-1|-
CASSQGGLVTDTQYF
TGCGCCAGCAGCCAAGGAGGTCTAGTCACAGATACGCAGTATTTT
>TRBJ1-1|-|TRBV29-1|-
CSGEVRDTEAFF
TGCAGCGGAGAGGTACGGGACACTGAAGCTTTCTTT
>TRBJ2-1|-|TRBV2|-
CASSVYTEGSEQFF
TGTGCCAGCAGTGTGTATACGGAGGGAAGTGAGCAGTTCTTC
>TRBJ1-5|-|TRBV6-1|-
CASRTASNQPQHF
TGTGCCAGCAGGACAGCTAGCAATCAGCCCCAGCATTTT
>TRBJ2-3|-|TRBV5-4|-
CASSLGGATSDTQYF
TGTGCCAGCAGCTTGGGCGGTGCTACCTCAGATACGCAGTATTTT
>TRBJ2-1|few|TRBV2|TRBD2
CASSQREGGYNEQFF
TGTGCCAGCAGCCAGCGGGAGGGGGGCTACAATGAGCAGTTCTTC
>TRBJ1-5|-|TRBV10-3|-
CAIDRTALKQPQHF
TGTGCCATCGACCGGACAGCGCTGAAACAGCCCCAGCATTTT
>TRBJ1-4|-|TRBV5-1|-
CASSLAGGEKLFF
TGCGCCAGCAGCTTGGCCGGGGGTGAAAAACTGTTTTTT
>TRBJ2-7|-|TRBV27|-
CASRDPRGQYF
TGTGCCAGCCGGGATCCGCGGGGGCAGTACTTC
>TRBJ2-1|-|TRBV11-2|TRBD2
CASSLGASGVNEQFF
TGTGCCAGCAGCTTAGGGGCTAGCGGGGTCAATGAGCAGTTCTTC
>TRBJ2-7|-|TRBV15|-
CATSRDPGLYEQYF
TGTGCCACCAGCAGAGATCCAGGCCTCTACGAGCAGTACTTC
>TRBJ1-1|-|TRBV11-3|TRBD1
CASSLDPGQGAEGEAFF
TGTGCCAGCAGCTTAGACCCCGGACAGGGGGCTGAGGGTGAAGCTTTCTTT
>TRBJ1-2|-|TRBV7-9|TRBD1
CASSPTPGQGIFYGYTF
TGTGCCAGCAGCCCAACACCGGGACAGGGGATTTTCTATGGCTACACCTTC
>TRBJ2-1|-|TRBV4-1|-
CASSLGYGTGSSYNEQFF
TGCGCCAGCAGCCTCGGTTATGGCACAGGGAGCTCCTACAATGAGCAGTTCTTC
>TRBJ2-1|-|TRBV4-1|TRBD2
CASSQIGLEPNEQFF
TGCGCCAGCAGCCAAATCGGACTAGAGCCCAATGAGCAGTTCTTC
>TRBJ2-7|-|TRBV6-5|TRBD1
CASRLDRVQYF
TGTGCCAGCAGACTCGACAGGGTACAGTACTTC
>TRBJ2-5|-|TRBV27|-
CASSLWGGSGPAGTQYF
TGTGCCAGCAGTTTATGGGGAGGTAGCGGACCAGCGGGGACCCAGTACTTC
>TRBJ1-2|-|TRBV30|-
CACEDGLGGYTF
TGTGCCTGCGAGGACGGACTCGGAGGCTACACCTTC
>TRBJ1-4|-|TRBV5-6|TRBD1
CASSLERGRNNEKLFF
TGTGCCAGCAGCTTGGAAAGGGGGCGAAATAATGAAAAACTGTTTTTT
>TRBJ1-4|few|TRBV9|-
CASSRGTGNEKLFF
TGTGCCAGCAGCCGTGGGACTGGGAATGAAAAACTGTTTTTT
>TRBJ2-3|-|TRBV7-2|-
CASSLGLASTDTQYF
TGTGCCAGCAGCTTAGGTCTAGCTAGCACAGATACGCAGTATTTT
>TRBJ2-5|once|TRBV7-6|-
CASSIWESSGETQYF
TGTGCCAGCAGCATCTGGGAGAGTTCGGGGGAGACCCAGTACTTC
>TRBJ2-2|-|TRBV5-1|TRBD2
CASSLVLAGSTGELFF
TGCGCCAGCAGCTTGGTTCTAGCGGGAAGCACCGGGGAGCTGTTTTTT
>TRBJ2-3|-|TRBV9|TRBD2
CASSILWTSGRDTQYF
TGTGCCAGCAGCATCTTATGGACTAGCGGGAGAGATACGCAGTATTTT
>TRBJ2-7|-|TRBV6-6|-
CASEGGTYEQYF
TGTGCCAGCGAGGGTGGGACCTACGAGCAGTACTTC
>TRBJ2-1|-|TRBV13|TRBD2
CASSFATSGRGAEQFF
TGTGCCAGCAGCTTCGCGACTAGCGGTCGTGGAGCGGAGCAGTTCTTC
>TRBJ1-4|-|TRBV29-1|-
CSVVSATNEKLFF
TGCAGCGTTGTATCTGCAACTAATGAAAAACTGTTTTTT
>TRBJ2-5|-|TRBV7-3|-
CASSLTREETQYF
TGTGCCAGCAGCTTAACGAGAGAAGAGACCCAGTACTTC